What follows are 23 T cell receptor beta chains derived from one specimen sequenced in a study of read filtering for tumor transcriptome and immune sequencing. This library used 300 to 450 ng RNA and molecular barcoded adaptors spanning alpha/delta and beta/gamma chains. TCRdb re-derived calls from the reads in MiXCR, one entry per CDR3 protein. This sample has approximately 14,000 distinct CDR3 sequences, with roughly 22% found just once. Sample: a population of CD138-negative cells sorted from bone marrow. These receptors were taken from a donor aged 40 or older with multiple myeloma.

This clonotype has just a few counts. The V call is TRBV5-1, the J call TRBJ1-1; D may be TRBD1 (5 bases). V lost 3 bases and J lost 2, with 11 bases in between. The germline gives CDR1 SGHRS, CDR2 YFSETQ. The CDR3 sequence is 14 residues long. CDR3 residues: CASSWGGANTEAFF. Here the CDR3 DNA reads TGCGCCAGCAGCTGGGGAGGGGCTAACACTGAAGCTTTCTTT.

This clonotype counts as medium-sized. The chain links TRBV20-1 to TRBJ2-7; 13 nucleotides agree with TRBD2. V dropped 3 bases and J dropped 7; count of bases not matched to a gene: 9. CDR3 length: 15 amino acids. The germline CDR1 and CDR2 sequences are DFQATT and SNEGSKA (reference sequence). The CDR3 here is CSASGTSGRAGEQYF. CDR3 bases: TGCAGTGCTAGTGGTACTAGCGGGAGGGCCGGGGAGCAGTACTTC.

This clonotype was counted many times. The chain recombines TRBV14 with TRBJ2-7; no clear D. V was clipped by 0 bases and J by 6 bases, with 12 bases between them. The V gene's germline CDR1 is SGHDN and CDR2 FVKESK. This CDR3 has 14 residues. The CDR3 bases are TGTGCCAGCAGCCAAGAAAGGACCTGGGGCGAGCAGTACTTC. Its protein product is CASSQERTWGEQYF.

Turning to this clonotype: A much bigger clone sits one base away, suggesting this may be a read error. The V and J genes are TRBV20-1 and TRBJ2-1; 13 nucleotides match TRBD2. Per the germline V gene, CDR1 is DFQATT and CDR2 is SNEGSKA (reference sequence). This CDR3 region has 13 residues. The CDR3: CSGTSGRINGQFF. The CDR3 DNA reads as TGCAGTGGGACTAGCGGGAGAATCAATGGGCAGTTCTTC.

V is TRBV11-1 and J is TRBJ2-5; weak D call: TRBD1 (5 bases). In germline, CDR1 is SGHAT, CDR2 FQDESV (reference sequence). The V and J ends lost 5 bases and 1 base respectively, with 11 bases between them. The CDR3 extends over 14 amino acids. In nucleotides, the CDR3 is TGTGCCAGCAGCCTTAGACAGAGCCAAGAGACCCAGTACTTC. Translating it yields CASSLRQSQETQYF. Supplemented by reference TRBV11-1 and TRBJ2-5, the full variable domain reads EAEVAQSPRYKITEKSQAVAFWCDPISGHATLYWYRQILGQGPELLVQFQDESVVDDSQLPKDRFSAERLKGVDSTLKIQPAELGDSAMYLCASSLRQSQETQYFGPGTRLLVL.

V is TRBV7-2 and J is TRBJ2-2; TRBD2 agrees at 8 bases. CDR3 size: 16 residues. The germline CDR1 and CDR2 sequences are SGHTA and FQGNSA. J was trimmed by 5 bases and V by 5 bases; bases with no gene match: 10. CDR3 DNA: TGTGCCAGCAGCCGAATGGGACTAGAGAGAACCGGGGAGCTGTTTTTT. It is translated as CASSRMGLERTGELFF.

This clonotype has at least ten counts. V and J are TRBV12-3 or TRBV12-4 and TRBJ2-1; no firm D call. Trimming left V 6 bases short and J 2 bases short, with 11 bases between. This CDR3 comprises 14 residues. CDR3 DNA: TGTGCCAGCAGGCCGCCGGGCACCTACAATGAGCAGTTCTTC. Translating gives CASRPPGTYNEQFF.

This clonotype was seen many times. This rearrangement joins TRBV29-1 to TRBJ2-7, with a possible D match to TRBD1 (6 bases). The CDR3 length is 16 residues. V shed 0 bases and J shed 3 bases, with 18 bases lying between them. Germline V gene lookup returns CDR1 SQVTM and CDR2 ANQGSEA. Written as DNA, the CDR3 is TGCAGCGTTGAAGATCCAGGGGACAAGAGCAGCTACGAGCAGTACTTC. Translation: CSVEDPGDKSSYEQYF.

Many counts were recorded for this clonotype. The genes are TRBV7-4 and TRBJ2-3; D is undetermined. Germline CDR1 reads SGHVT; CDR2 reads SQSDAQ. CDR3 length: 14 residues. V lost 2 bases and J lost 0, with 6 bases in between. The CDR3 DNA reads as TGTGCCAGCAGCTTACACAGAAGCACAGATACGCAGTATTTT. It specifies CASSLHRSTDTQYF.

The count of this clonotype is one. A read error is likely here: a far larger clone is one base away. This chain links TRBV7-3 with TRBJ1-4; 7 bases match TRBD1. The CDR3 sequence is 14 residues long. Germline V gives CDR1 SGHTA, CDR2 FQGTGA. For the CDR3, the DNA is TGTGCCAGCAGCTTAGCGGGACAGAATGAAAGACTGTTTTTT. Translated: CASSLAGQNERLFF.

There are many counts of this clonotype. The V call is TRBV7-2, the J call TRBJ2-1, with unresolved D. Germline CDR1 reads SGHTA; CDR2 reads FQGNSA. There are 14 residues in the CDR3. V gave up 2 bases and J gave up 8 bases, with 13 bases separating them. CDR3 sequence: CASSLLQLQDEQFF. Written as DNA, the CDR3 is TGTGCCAGCAGCTTACTCCAGCTCCAGGATGAGCAGTTCTTC.

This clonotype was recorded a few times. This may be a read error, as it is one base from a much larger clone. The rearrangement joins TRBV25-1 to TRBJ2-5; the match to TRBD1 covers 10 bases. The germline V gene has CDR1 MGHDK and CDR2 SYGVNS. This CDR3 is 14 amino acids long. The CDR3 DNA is TGTGCCAGAACCGGGACAGGGGCGAGAGAGGCCCAGTACTTC. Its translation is CARTGTGAREAQYF.

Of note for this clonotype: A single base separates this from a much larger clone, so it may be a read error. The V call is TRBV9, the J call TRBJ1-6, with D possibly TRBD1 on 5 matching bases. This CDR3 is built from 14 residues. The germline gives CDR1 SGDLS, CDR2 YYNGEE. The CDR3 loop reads CVSSQGEGNSPLHF. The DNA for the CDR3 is TGTGTCAGTAGCCAAGGGGAAGGGAATTCACCCCTCCACTTT. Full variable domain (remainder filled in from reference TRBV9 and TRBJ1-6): DSGVTQTPKHLITATGQRVTLRCSPRSGDLSVYWYQQSLDQGLQFLIQYYNGEERAKGNILERFSAQQFPDLHSELNLSSLELGDSALYFCVSSQGEGNSPLHFGNGTRLTVT.

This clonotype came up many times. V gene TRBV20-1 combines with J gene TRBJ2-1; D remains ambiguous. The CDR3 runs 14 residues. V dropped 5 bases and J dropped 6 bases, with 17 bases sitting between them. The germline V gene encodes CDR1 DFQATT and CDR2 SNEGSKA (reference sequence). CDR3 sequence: CSAVNIRVLNEQFF. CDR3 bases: TGCAGTGCTGTAAATATCCGGGTCCTCAATGAGCAGTTCTTC.

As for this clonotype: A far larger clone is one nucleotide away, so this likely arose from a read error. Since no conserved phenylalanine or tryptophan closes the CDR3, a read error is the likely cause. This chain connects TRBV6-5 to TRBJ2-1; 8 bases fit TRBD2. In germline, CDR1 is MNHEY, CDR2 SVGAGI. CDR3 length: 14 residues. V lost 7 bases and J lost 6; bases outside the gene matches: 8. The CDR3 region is CASNDGRALNEQFV. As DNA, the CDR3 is TGTGCCAGCAACGACGGGAGGGCCCTCAATGAGCAGTTCGTC.

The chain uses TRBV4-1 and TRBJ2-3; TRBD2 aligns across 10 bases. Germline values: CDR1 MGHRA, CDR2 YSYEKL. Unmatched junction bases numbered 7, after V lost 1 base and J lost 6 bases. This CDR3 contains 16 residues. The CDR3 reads CASSQALRSGRDTQYF. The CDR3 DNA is TGCGCCAGCAGCCAAGCATTGCGTAGCGGGAGGGATACGCAGTATTTT.

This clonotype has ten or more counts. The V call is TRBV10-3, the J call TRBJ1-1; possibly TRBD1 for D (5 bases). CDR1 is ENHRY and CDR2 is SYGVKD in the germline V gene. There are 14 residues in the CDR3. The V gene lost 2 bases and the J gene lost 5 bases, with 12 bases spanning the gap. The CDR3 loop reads CAISEGDLRTEAFF. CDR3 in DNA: TGTGCCATCAGTGAGGGGGACCTGAGAACTGAAGCTTTCTTT.

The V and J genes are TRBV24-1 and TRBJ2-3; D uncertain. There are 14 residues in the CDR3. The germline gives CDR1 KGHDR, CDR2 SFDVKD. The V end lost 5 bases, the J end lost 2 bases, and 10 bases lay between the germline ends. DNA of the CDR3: TGTGCCACCAGTGCGCCCGCCGACACAGATACGCAGTATTTT. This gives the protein CATSAPADTDTQYF.

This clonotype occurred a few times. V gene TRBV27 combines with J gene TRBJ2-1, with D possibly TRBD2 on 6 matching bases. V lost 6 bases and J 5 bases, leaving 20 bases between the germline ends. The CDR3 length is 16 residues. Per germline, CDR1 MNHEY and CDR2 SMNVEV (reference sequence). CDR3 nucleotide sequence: TGTGCCAGCAGCCGAGCGGGTCAAGGGCCCCACAATGAGCAGTTCTTC. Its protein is CASSRAGQGPHNEQFF.

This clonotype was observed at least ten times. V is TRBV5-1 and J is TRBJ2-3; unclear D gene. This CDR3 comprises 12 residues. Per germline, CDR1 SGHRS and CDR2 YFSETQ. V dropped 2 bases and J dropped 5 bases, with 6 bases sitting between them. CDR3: CASSFTGDTQYF. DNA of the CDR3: TGCGCCAGCAGCTTTACGGGAGATACGCAGTATTTT.

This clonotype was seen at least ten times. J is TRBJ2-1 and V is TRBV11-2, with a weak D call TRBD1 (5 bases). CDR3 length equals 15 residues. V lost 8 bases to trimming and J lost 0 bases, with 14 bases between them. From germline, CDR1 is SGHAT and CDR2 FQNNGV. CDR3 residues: CASGHSRSSYNEQFF. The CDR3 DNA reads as TGTGCCAGCGGACACTCAAGGAGCTCCTACAATGAGCAGTTCTTC.

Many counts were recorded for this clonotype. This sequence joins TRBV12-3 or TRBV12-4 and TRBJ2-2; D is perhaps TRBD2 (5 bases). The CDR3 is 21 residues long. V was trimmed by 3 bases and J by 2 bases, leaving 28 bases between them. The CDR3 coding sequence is TGTGCCAGCAGTTTTTATCTTAGCGAGACTTTAGGCTTTAAAAACACCGGGGAGCTGTTTTTT. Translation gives CASSFYLSETLGFKNTGELFF.

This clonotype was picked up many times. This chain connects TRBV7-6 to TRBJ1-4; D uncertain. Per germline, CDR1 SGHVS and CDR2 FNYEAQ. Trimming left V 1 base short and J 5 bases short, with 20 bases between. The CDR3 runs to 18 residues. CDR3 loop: CASSLGLAGRGINEKLFF. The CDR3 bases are TGTGCCAGCAGCTTAGGCCTGGCAGGACGAGGGATCAATGAAAAACTGTTTTTT.